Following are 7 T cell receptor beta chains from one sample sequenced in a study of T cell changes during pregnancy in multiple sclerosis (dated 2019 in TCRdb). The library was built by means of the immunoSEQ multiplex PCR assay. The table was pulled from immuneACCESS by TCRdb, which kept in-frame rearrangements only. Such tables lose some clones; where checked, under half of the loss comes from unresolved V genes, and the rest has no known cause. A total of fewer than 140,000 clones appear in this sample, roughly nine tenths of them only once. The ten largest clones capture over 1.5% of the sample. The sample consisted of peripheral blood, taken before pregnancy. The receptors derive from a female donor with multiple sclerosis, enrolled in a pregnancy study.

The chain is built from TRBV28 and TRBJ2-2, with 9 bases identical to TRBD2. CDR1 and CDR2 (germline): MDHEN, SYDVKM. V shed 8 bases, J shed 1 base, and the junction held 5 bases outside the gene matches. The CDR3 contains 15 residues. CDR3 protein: CASVRTSVNTGELFF. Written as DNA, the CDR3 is TGTGCCAGCGTTAGGACTAGCGTGAACACCGGGGAGCTGTTTTTT.

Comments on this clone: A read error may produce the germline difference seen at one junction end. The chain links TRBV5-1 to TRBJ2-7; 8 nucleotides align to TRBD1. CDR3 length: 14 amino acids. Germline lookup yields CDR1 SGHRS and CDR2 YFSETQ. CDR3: CASRLGQGSYEQYF. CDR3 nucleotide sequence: TGTGCCAGCCGCCTCGGACAGGGTTCCTACGAGCAGTACTTC. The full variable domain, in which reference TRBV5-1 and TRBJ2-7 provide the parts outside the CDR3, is KAGVTQTPRYLIKTRGQQVTLSCSPISGHRSVSWYQQTPGQGLQFLFEYFSETQRNKGNFPGRFSGRQFSNSRSEMNVSTLELGDSALYLCASRLGQGSYEQYFGPGTRLTVT.

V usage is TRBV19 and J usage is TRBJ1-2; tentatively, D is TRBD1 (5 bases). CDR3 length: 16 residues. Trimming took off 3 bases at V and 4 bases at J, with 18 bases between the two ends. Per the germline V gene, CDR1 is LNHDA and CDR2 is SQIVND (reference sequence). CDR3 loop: CASSIDQGNVFYGYTF. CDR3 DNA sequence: TGTGCCAGTAGTATTGACCAGGGAAATGTATTCTATGGCTACACCTTC.

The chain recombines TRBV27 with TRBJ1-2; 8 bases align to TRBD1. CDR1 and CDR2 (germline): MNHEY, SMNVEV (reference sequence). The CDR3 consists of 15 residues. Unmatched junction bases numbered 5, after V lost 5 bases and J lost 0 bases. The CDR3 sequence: CASSPYRGTNYGYTF. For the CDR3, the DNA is TGTGCCAGCAGTCCATACAGGGGGACTAACTATGGCTACACCTTC.

The CDR3 DNA is TGTGCCAGCAAGCTTGGGGAGGGCTTGTATGAAAAACTGTTTTTT. Protein: CASKLGEGLYEKLFF. The rearrangement links TRBV5-8 to TRBJ1-4, with unresolved D. The CDR3 is made up of 15 amino acids. Germline V gives CDR1 SGHTS, CDR2 YDEGEE. Trimming took 6 bases from V and 6 from J, leaving 18 bases between them.

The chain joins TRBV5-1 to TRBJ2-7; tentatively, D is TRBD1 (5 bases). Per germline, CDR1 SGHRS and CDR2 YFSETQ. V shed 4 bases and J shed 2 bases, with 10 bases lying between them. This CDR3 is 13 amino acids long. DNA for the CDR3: TGCGCCAGCAGCGACTGGGGCACCTACGAGCAGTACTTC. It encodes CASSDWGTYEQYF.

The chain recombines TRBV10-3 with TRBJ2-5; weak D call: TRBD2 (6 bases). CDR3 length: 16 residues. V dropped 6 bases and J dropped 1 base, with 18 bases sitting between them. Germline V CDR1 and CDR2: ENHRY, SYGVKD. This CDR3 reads CAIRGGDPVIQETQYF. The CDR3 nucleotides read TGTGCCATCAGAGGAGGGGACCCAGTGATCCAAGAGACCCAGTACTTC.